This is a list of T cell receptor beta chains from one sample in a study of post-analysis software for immune sequencing data. TCRdb itself ran the PCR reads through MiXCR, one entry per CDR3 protein. The sample consists of 350,000 to 500,000 distinct CDR3 sequences, roughly 38% of them appearing once. Specimen: blood. The source is a girl aged 2-10 years with multiple sclerosis. Each CDR3 is given with its conserved first and last residue. Each record gives: D gene, clone size, J gene, V gene, CDR3 DNA, CDR3 protein. A D gene is named only where the DNA matches it firmly. For some rows the clone size is stated as once, few or many, or as a class when expanded; others skip it.

D: TRBD1; size: NA; J: TRBJ2-7; V: TRBV7-2; DNA: TGTGCCAGCAGCGCACCGGACAGGGGGAAGTACGAGCAGTACTTC; CDR3: CASSAPDRGKYEQYF
D: TRBD1; size: NA; J: TRBJ1-4; V: TRBV6-2/TRBV6-3; DNA: TGTGCCAGCAGACTAGGGACAGGAGAAGAAAAACTGTTTTTT; CDR3: CASRLGTGEEKLFF
D: NA; size: NA; J: TRBJ1-1; V: TRBV3-1; DNA: TGTGCCAGCAGCCAAGATCCGGGCAGCATGAACACTGAAGCTTTCTTT; CDR3: CASSQDPGSMNTEAFF
D: NA; size: NA; J: TRBJ2-7; V: TRBV5-1; DNA: TGCGCCAGCAGCTGGGGTTCAGCTACCTACGAGCAGTACTTC; CDR3: CASSWGSATYEQYF
D: TRBD2; size: NA; J: TRBJ2-7; V: TRBV4-3; DNA: TGCGCCAGCAGCCAAGATTTCAGCGGGAGTCGGTACGAGCAGTACTTC; CDR3: CASSQDFSGSRYEQYF
D: TRBD1; size: NA; J: TRBJ2-7; V: TRBV12-3/TRBV12-4; DNA: TGTGCCAGCAGCCCGGGACAGGCGGCCCCTTACGAGCAGTACTTC; CDR3: CASSPGQAAPYEQYF
D: NA; size: NA; J: TRBJ2-1; V: TRBV14; DNA: TGTGCCAGCAGCCATTTTAACAATGAGCAGTTCTTC; CDR3: CASSHFNNEQFF
D: NA; size: few; J: TRBJ2-3; V: TRBV28; DNA: TGTGCCAGCGACCAGACGAACACAGATACGCAGTATTTT; CDR3: CASDQTNTDTQYF
D: TRBD1; size: NA; J: TRBJ1-5; V: TRBV12-3/TRBV12-4; DNA: TGTGCCAGCAGTCAGCTCTCGACAGGGGTCAATCAGCCCCAGCATTTT; CDR3: CASSQLSTGVNQPQHF
D: TRBD2; size: NA; J: TRBJ2-7; V: TRBV5-1; DNA: TGCGCTAGCAGCCGGGGGGGTAGTGTTGTCTCCTACGAGCAGTACTTC; CDR3: CASSRGGSVVSYEQYF
D: NA; size: NA; J: TRBJ2-1; V: TRBV20-1; DNA: TGCAGTGCTAGACCGGACTACTCCTACAATGAGCAGTTCTTC; CDR3: CSARPDYSYNEQFF
D: NA; size: few; J: TRBJ1-4; V: TRBV6-6; DNA: TGTGCCAGCAGTTACGGGGGTAATGAAAAACTGTTTTTT; CDR3: CASSYGGNEKLFF
D: NA; size: NA; J: TRBJ1-1; V: TRBV6-2/TRBV6-3; DNA: TGTGCCAGCAGTTTGCAGCGGCCTGGCACTGAAGCTTTCTTT; CDR3: CASSLQRPGTEAFF
D: NA; size: NA; J: TRBJ1-5; V: TRBV28; DNA: TGTGCCAGCAGCAGAGAGAATAATCAGCCCCAGCATTTT; CDR3: CASSRENNQPQHF
D: TRBD2; size: few; J: TRBJ2-5; V: TRBV20-1; DNA: TGCAGTGGGCCCGGGACTAGCGGGAAAGAGACCCAGTACTTC; CDR3: CSGPGTSGKETQYF
D: TRBD1; size: once; J: TRBJ2-7; V: TRBV20-1; DNA: TGCAGTGCCTGGGACAGAACCTACGAGCAGTACTTC; CDR3: CSAWDRTYEQYF
D: TRBD1; size: NA; J: TRBJ1-2; V: TRBV4-2; DNA: TGTGCCAGCAGCCAAGATCTTCCCGGGACAGGGGGCTTTGGCTACACCTTC; CDR3: CASSQDLPGTGGFGYTF
D: NA; size: NA; J: TRBJ1-2; V: TRBV5-1; DNA: TGCGCCAGCAGCTCCATACAGGGACCCTATGGCTACACCTTC; CDR3: CASSSIQGPYGYTF
D: NA; size: few; J: TRBJ1-4; V: TRBV5-1; DNA: TGCGCCAGCAGCTTCGGGACATCGGATGAAAAACTGTTTTTT; CDR3: CASSFGTSDEKLFF
D: NA; size: few; J: TRBJ2-1; V: TRBV6-2/TRBV6-3; DNA: TGTGCCTCGGGTTGGGGCTCCTACAATGAGCAGTTCTTC; CDR3: CASGWGSYNEQFF
D: NA; size: once; J: TRBJ2-7; V: TRBV4-3; DNA: TGCGCCAGCAGCCAAGTTATTCACGACGCCTACGAGCAGTACTTC; CDR3: CASSQVIHDAYEQYF
D: NA; size: few; J: TRBJ1-2; V: TRBV20-1; DNA: TGCAGTGCTAGAGATTACCGGCACTTTAACTATGGCTACACCTTC; CDR3: CSARDYRHFNYGYTF
D: NA; size: NA; J: TRBJ1-5; V: TRBV30; DNA: TGTGCCTGGAGTGAGGGGAATAGCAATCAGCCCCAGCATTTT; CDR3: CAWSEGNSNQPQHF
D: NA; size: many; J: TRBJ2-1; V: TRBV4-3; DNA: TGCGCCAGCAGCCAAGATCGGCAGGGTGGATACAATGAGCAGTTCTTC; CDR3: CASSQDRQGGYNEQFF
D: NA; size: many; J: TRBJ2-7; V: TRBV12-3/TRBV12-4; DNA: TGTGCCAGCAGCTACGAGCAGTACTTC; CDR3: CASSYEQYF
D: NA; size: NA; J: TRBJ2-7; V: TRBV20-1; DNA: TGCAGTGCAGCCCGCCGGGGGTTACAATCCTACGAGCAGTACTTC; CDR3: CSAARRGLQSYEQYF
D: NA; size: NA; J: TRBJ2-1; V: TRBV21-1; DNA: TGTGCCAGCACCCTAAGCTTTAAAGGACTAGCGGGAGAAAATGAGCAGTTCTTC; CDR3: CASTLSFKGLAGENEQFF
D: NA; size: few; J: TRBJ1-2; V: TRBV12-3/TRBV12-4; DNA: TGTGCCAGCAGCTTGAGGAGTTACTATGGCTACACCTTC; CDR3: CASSLRSYYGYTF
D: TRBD2; size: few; J: TRBJ2-4; V: TRBV4-3; DNA: TGCGCCAGCAGCCACGGACTAGCGGGGGGCAGGAACATTCAGTACTTC; CDR3: CASSHGLAGGRNIQYF
D: TRBD1; size: NA; J: TRBJ1-4; V: TRBV20-1; DNA: TGCAGTGCTAGACCTTGGGGACAGGGAGACGCAACTAATGAAAAACTGTTTTTT; CDR3: CSARPWGQGDATNEKLFF
D: NA; size: once; J: TRBJ2-5; V: TRBV24-1; DNA: TGTGCCACCAGTGAGCTCGAGGGGGGGCAAGAGACCCAGTACTTC; CDR3: CATSELEGGQETQYF
D: TRBD1; size: many; J: TRBJ1-2; V: TRBV19; DNA: TGTGCCAGTAGTTGGGGGACAGGCACCAACTATGGCTACACCTTC; CDR3: CASSWGTGTNYGYTF
D: TRBD2; size: few; J: TRBJ2-5; V: TRBV12-3/TRBV12-4; DNA: TGTGCCAGCAGATCAGCGGGAAGTAGTGAGACCCAGTACTTC; CDR3: CASRSAGSSETQYF
D: NA; size: NA; J: TRBJ2-7; V: TRBV10-3; DNA: TGTGCCATCAGGGGCCATTCACACTACGAGCAGTACTTC; CDR3: CAIRGHSHYEQYF
D: TRBD2; size: few; J: TRBJ2-2; V: TRBV29-1; DNA: TGCAGCGGGGCTCTAGCGGGGGGGCCCTCCGGGGAGCTGTTTTTT; CDR3: CSGALAGGPSGELFF
D: TRBD2; size: few; J: TRBJ2-3; V: TRBV15; DNA: TGTGCCACCAGCAGAGGAGCGGGGGCCTTCACAGATACGCAGTATTTT; CDR3: CATSRGAGAFTDTQYF
D: NA; size: NA; J: TRBJ2-4; V: TRBV15; DNA: TGTGCCACCAGCACAGGGTTTGCGGACATTCAGTACTTC; CDR3: CATSTGFADIQYF
D: NA; size: NA; J: TRBJ2-7; V: TRBV6-5; DNA: TGTGCCAGCAGTTACCGCGGGCCTATTCTCTCCTACGAGCAGTACTTC; CDR3: CASSYRGPILSYEQYF
D: NA; size: NA; J: TRBJ1-5; V: TRBV10-3; DNA: TGTGCCATCAGTGAGTCGTCAGGGGCCCAGGGAAGCAATCAGCCCCAGCATTTT; CDR3: CAISESSGAQGSNQPQHF
D: TRBD1; size: few; J: TRBJ1-2; V: TRBV20-1; DNA: TGCAGTGCCCCCTGGACAGGGATAGTTGACTATGGCTACACCTTC; CDR3: CSAPWTGIVDYGYTF
D: NA; size: NA; J: TRBJ2-1; V: TRBV9; DNA: TGTGCCAGCCCCCCGCCAGACCTTGAGCAGTTCTTC; CDR3: CASPPPDLEQFF
D: NA; size: few; J: TRBJ2-7; V: TRBV7-8; DNA: TGTGCCAGCAGCTTAGTCTATGGCCTTGAATTGAACGAGCAGTACTTC; CDR3: CASSLVYGLELNEQYF
D: NA; size: few; J: TRBJ2-5; V: TRBV7-2; DNA: TGTGCCAGCAGCCTATCTGGAGGGCGTAGTGAGACCCAGTACTTC; CDR3: CASSLSGGRSETQYF
D: NA; size: NA; J: TRBJ1-1; V: TRBV28; DNA: TGTGCCAGTAGTTTATTTTGGGGCTTCACTGAAGCTTTCTTT; CDR3: CASSLFWGFTEAFF
D: NA; size: few; J: TRBJ1-1; V: TRBV5-1; DNA: TGCGCCAGCAGCTGGGGGGAAATGAACACTGAAGCTTTCTTT; CDR3: CASSWGEMNTEAFF
D: NA; size: few; J: TRBJ1-4; V: TRBV24-1; DNA: TGTGCCACCAGTGATGCGGCTAATGAAAAACTGTTTTTT; CDR3: CATSDAANEKLFF
D: NA; size: NA; J: TRBJ1-2; V: TRBV6-1; DNA: TGTGCCAGCAGTGAGACGACAGATTATGGCTACACCTTC; CDR3: CASSETTDYGYTF
D: NA; size: NA; J: TRBJ2-7; V: TRBV10-3; DNA: TGTGCCATCAGTGGGGTAGGCGAGCAGTACTTC; CDR3: CAISGVGEQYF
D: TRBD1; size: few; J: TRBJ2-5; V: TRBV6-2/TRBV6-3; DNA: TGTGCCAGCAGGAGAAACAGGGGCAACGGGACCCAGTACTTC; CDR3: CASRRNRGNGTQYF
D: NA; size: few; J: TRBJ1-1; V: TRBV6-5; DNA: TGTGCCAGCAGTTACCTACAGGGGAACACTGAAGCTTTCTTT; CDR3: CASSYLQGNTEAFF
D: NA; size: NA; J: TRBJ1-1; V: TRBV4-1; DNA: TGCGCCAGCAGCCTCCTAGGACCGAATATGAACACTGAAGCTTTCTTT; CDR3: CASSLLGPNMNTEAFF
D: TRBD1; size: NA; J: TRBJ1-2; V: TRBV5-1; DNA: TGCGCCAGCAGCTTGGGACAGGGGGCTGACTATGGCTACACCTTC; CDR3: CASSLGQGADYGYTF
D: TRBD1; size: NA; J: TRBJ1-2; V: TRBV20-1; DNA: TGCAGTGCTATTCCGTCCACAGGGGGCCGCGGCTACACCTTC; CDR3: CSAIPSTGGRGYTF
D: NA; size: few; J: TRBJ1-1; V: TRBV6-1; DNA: TGTGCCAGCAGGGGCGATACCTCGAACACTGAAGCTTTCTTT; CDR3: CASRGDTSNTEAFF
D: NA; size: few; J: TRBJ2-3; V: TRBV20-1; DNA: TGCAGTGCTAGTGGGGGGCCAGTACCGCGCACAGATACGCAGTATTTT; CDR3: CSASGGPVPRTDTQYF
D: NA; size: NA; J: TRBJ1-3; V: TRBV20-1; DNA: TGCAGTACTCGAGACCCGCTGAGCTCTGGAAACACCATATATTTT; CDR3: CSTRDPLSSGNTIYF
D: TRBD1; size: NA; J: TRBJ2-1; V: TRBV6-2/TRBV6-3; DNA: TGTGCCAGCAGATATCCCGGGACAGGGGGCTTACGGCAGTTCTTC; CDR3: CASRYPGTGGLRQFF
D: NA; size: few; J: TRBJ2-5; V: TRBV28; DNA: TGTGCCAGCAGAGCCCGTAGGGGCGGGCGCGCTCTCGGTGAGACCCAGTACTTC; CDR3: CASRARRGGRALGETQYF
D: TRBD2; size: few; J: TRBJ2-1; V: TRBV2; DNA: TGTGCCAGCAGTGAAGTAGCGGGAGGGCCGGATGAGCAGTTCTTC; CDR3: CASSEVAGGPDEQFF
D: NA; size: NA; J: TRBJ2-7; V: TRBV15; DNA: TGTGCCACCAGCAGAGACCTCAGTTGGTTTGGTGATGAGCAGTACTTC; CDR3: CATSRDLSWFGDEQYF